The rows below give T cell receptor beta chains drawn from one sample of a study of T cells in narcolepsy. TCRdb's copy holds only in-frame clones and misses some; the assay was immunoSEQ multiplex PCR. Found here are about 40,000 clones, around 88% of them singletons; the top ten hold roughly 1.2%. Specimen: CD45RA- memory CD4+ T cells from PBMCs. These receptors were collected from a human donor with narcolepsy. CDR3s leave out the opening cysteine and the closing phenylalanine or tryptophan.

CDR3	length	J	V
SASPLDTQY	9	TRBJ2-3	TRBV20-1
ASSHSPPLAGAPVHNEQF	18	TRBJ2-1	TRBV4-1
ASSFDRDRTPLH	12	TRBJ1-6	TRBV2
ASQPGRISETQY	12	TRBJ2-5	TRBV19
ASRPATGEGQPQH	13	TRBJ1-5	TRBV6-1
ASSQVYRGPSTDTQY	15	TRBJ2-3	TRBV4-3
ASSQTGTGVNIQY	13	TRBJ2-4	TRBV6-1
ASSPGGQSTNYGYT	14	TRBJ1-2	TRBV5-4
ASSQTTFYGYT	11	TRBJ1-2	TRBV7-9
ASGLSGVGNEKLF	13	TRBJ1-4	TRBV28
ASSPGTANNEQF	12	TRBJ2-1	TRBV18
ASSLKRGSHEQY	12	TRBJ2-7	TRBV7-8
ASSMEGTGALH	11	TRBJ1-6	TRBV19
ASSYPKNEQF	10	TRBJ2-1	TRBV6-6
ASSLGFGGISDGYT	14	TRBJ1-2	TRBV7-2
ASSDGGGGHFGQY	13	TRBJ2-7	TRBV5-1